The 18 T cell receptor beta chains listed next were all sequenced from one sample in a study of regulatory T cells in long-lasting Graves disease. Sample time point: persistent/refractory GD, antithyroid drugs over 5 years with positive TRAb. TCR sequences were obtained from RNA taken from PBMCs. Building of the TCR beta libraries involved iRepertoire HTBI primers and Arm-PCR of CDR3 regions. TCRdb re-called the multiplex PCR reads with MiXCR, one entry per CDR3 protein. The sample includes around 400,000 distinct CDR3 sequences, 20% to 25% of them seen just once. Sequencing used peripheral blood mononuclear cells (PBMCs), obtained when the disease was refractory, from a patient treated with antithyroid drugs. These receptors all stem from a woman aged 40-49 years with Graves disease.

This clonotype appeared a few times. The CDR3 DNA is TGTGCCAGCAGCTTCTGGACGGACCAAGAGACCCAGTACTTC. The encoded protein is CASSFWTDQETQYF. This chain uses TRBV5-5 with TRBJ2-5; D unresolved. Germline CDR1 and CDR2: SGHKS and YYEKEE (reference sequence). V was shortened by 2 bases and J by 0 bases, with 8 bases between the two germline ends. The CDR3 contains 14 residues.

The CDR3 coding sequence is TGTGCCAGCAGCCCGATTCAAGAAAAACTGTTTTTT. This codes for CASSPIQEKLFF. The genes are TRBV7-9 and TRBJ1-4; D not resolved. CDR3 length equals 12 residues. V was clipped by 5 bases and J by 8 bases, with 9 bases between them. Looked up from germline, CDR1 is SEHNR and CDR2 is FQNEAQ (reference sequence).

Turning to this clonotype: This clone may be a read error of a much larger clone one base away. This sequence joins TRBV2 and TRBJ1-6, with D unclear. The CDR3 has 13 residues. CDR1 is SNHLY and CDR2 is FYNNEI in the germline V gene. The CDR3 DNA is TGTGTCAGCAGTTACAGAGGTTGGACACCCCTCCACTTT. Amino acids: CVSSYRGWTPLHF.

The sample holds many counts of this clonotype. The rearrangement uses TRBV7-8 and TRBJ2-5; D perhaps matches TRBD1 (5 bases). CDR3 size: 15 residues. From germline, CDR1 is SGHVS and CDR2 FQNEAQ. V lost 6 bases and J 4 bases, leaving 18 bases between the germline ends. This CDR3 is CASSLRQPYRETQYF. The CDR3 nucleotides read TGTGCCAGCAGTTTAAGACAGCCCTACCGAGAGACCCAGTACTTC.

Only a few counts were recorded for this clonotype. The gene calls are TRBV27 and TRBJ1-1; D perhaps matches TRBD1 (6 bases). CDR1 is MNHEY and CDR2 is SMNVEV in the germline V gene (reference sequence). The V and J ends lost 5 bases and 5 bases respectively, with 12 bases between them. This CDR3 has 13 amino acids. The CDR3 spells CASSPGVGTEAFF. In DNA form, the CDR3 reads TGTGCCAGCAGTCCAGGGGTAGGGACTGAAGCTTTCTTT.

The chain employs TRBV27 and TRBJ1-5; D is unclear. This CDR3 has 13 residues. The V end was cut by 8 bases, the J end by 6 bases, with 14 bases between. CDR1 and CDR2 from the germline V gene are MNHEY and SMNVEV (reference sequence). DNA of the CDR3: TGTGCCAGCCTCGCAATACGGGGTCAGCCCCAGCATTTT. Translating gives CASLAIRGQPQHF.

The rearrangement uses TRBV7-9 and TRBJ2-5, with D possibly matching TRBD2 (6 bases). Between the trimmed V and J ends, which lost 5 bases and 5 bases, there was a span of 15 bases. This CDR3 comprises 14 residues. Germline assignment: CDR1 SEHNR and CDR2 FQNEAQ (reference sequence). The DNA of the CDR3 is TGTGCCAGCAGCCCCCTGGAGGGTTTGGAGACCCAGTACTTC. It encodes CASSPLEGLETQYF.

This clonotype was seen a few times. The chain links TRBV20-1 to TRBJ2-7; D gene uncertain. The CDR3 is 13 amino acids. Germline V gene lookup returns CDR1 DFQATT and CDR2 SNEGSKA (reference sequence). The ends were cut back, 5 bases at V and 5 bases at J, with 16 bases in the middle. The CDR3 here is CSALNPSKDEQYF. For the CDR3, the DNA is TGCAGTGCTCTTAATCCGTCTAAGGACGAGCAGTACTTC.

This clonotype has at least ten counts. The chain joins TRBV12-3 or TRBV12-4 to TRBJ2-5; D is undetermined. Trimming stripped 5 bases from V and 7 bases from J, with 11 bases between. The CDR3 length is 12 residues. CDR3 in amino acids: CASSVTRRTQYF. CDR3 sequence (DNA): TGTGCCAGCAGTGTTACCAGAAGGACCCAGTACTTC.

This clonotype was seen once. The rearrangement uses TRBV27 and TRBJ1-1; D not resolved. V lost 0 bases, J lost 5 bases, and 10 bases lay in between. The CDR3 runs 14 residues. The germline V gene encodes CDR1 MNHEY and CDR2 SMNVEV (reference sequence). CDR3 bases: TGTGCCAGCAGTTTATCAGTGAGTAGTACTGAAGCTTTCTTT. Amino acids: CASSLSVSSTEAFF.

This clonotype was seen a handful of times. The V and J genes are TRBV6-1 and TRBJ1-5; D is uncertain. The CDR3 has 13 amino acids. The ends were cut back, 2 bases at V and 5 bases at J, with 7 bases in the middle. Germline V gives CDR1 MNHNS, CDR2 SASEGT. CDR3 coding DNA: TGTGCCAGCAGTGAACAGAGTCATCAGCCCCAGCATTTT. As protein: CASSEQSHQPQHF.

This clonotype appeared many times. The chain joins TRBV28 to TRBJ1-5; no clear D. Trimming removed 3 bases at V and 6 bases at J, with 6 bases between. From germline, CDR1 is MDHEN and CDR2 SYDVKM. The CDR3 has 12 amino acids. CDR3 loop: CASSFKPQPQHF. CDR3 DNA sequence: TGTGCCAGCAGTTTTAAACCTCAGCCCCAGCATTTT.

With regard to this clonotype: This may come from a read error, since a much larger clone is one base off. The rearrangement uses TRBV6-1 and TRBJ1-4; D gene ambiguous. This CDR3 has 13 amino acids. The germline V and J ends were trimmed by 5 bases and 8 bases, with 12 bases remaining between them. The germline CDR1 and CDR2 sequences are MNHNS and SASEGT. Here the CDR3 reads CASSLGRTEKLFF. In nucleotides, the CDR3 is TGTGCCAGCAGTCTCGGGCGGACGGAAAAACTGTTTTTT.

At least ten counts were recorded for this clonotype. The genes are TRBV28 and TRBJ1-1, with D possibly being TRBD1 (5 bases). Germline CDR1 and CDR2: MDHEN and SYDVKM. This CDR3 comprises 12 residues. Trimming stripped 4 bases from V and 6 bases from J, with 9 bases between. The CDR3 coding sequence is TGTGCCAGCAGTTGGGGGGAGTCTGAAGCTTTCTTT. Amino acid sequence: CASSWGESEAFF.

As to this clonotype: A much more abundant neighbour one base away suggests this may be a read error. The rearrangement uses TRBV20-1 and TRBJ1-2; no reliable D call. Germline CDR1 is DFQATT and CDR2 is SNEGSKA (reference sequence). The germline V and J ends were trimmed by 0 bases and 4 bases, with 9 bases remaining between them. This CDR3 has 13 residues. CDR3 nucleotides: TGCAGTGCTAGAGAGAAACCAGGCTATGGCTACACCTTC. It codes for CSAREKPGYGYTF.

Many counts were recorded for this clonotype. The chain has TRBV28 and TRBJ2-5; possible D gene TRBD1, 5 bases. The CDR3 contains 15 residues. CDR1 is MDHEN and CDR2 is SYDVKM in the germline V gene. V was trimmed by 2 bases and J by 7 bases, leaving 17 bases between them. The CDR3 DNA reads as TGTGCCAGCAGTTTAGAAGGGAACTTGGGGCGGACCCAGTACTTC. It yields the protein CASSLEGNLGRTQYF. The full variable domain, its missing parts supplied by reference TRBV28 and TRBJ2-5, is DVKVTQSSRYLVKRTGEKVFLECVQDMDHENMFWYRQDPGLGLRLIYFSYDVKMKEKGDIPEGYSVSREKKERFSLILESASTNQTSMYLCASSLEGNLGRTQYFGPGTRLLVL.

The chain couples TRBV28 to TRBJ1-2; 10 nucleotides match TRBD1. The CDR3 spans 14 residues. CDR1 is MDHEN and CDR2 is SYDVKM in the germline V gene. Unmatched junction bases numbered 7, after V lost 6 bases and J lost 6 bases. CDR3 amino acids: CASRRPGQGNGYTF. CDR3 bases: TGTGCCAGCAGACGGCCGGGACAGGGGAATGGCTACACCTTC.

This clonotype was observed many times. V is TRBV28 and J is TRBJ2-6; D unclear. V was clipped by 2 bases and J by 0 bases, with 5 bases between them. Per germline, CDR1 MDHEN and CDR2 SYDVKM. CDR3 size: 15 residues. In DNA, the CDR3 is TGTGCCAGCAGTTTACAGAGCTCTGGGGCCAACGTCCTGACTTTC. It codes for CASSLQSSGANVLTF.